What follows is one TCR beta chain and its context. The antigen is not known. CDR1 and CDR2 (germline): SGHRS, YFSETQ. The V and J ends lost 4 bases and 1 base respectively, with 12 bases between them. This CDR3 has 14 amino acids. This sample is drawn from a study of shared clonotypes between healthy human individuals. General study findings and limits: Four donors shared 4.5% to 6.5% of their naive CD4 clonotypes. It was only blood that was sampled, and tissue repertoires likely differ. A generally larger estimated richness was seen in naive subsets than in memory subsets.

Positive CCR7 selection of CD45RO-negative cells yielded the naive CD8 cells, and terminally differentiated effector memory CD45RA+ cells were excluded. All participating donors were Caucasian adults from Nashville, Tennessee. The repertoire was sequenced with immunoSEQ multiplex PCR; TCRdb's copy has only in-frame clones and lacks some. The profile shows about 2 million clones, about 95% of them singletons. The sample taken for sequencing was naive CD8+ T cells sorted from blood. The clonotype was recovered from a man aged 18 to 35 in good health. The V call is TRBV5-1, the J call TRBJ2-7, with D perhaps matching TRBD1 (5 bases). The CDR3 coding sequence is TGCGCCAGCAGCCTCAGGGAAGGTTCCTACGAGCAGTACTTC. Amino acids: CASSLREGSYEQYF.